This T cell receptor beta chain was identified during a study of blood T cell repertoires in COVID-19. Overall study: Samples of COVID-19 (acute and convalescent) were obtained from the United States, Italy and Spain.

V lost 2 bases and J 3 bases, leaving 7 bases between the germline ends. The CDR3 runs 13 residues. Germline V gene sequence: CDR1 MNHNY, CDR2 SVGAGI (reference sequence). As processed by the authors: Estimation of nucleated cell counts was performed using reference gene primer amplification. Only in-frame clones appear in the TCRdb table, and some are missing; sequencing was by immunoSEQ multiplex PCR. Clone size and V and J calls were adopted from that table, with D and trimming inferred from the DNA. The data hold 50,000 or so clones, with roughly 82% observed a single time. The V call is TRBV6-6, the J call TRBJ2-5, with TRBD1 as a possible D gene (5 bases). The source is a man in his forties or fifties with acute or convalescent COVID-19. Sequencing was done on a sample of peripheral blood. The CDR3 region is CASSYRGEETQYF. The CDR3 nucleotides are TGTGCCAGCAGTTACAGGGGCGAAGAGACCCAGTACTTC.